The clone carrying this T cell receptor (beta chain) has a single count. Original methodology: From reference gene primer amplification, estimates of nucleated cell counts were derived. Sequencing used immunoSEQ multiplex PCR; TCRdb keeps in-frame clones, though not all of them. V and J calls plus clone size are reproduced from that table; the DNA served to infer D and trimming. The table lists fewer than 200,000 clones, 84% of them singletons, with roughly 7.1% in the top ten. This entry is derived from a study of blood T cell repertoires in COVID-19. The CDR3 has 14 amino acids. CDR1 and CDR2 from the germline V gene are SNHLY and FYNNEI. The trim removed 6 bases at V and 0 bases at J, leaving 3 bases unmatched.

Sequenced sample: peripheral blood. This rearrangement joins TRBV2 to TRBJ2-3, with TRBD1 identical over 7 bases. This sequence was found in a man aged 35 to 55 who had recovered from COVID-19. DNA of the CDR3: TGTGCCAGCAGCCTGGGACAGAGCACAGATACGCAGTATTTT. It is translated as CASSLGQSTDTQYF.